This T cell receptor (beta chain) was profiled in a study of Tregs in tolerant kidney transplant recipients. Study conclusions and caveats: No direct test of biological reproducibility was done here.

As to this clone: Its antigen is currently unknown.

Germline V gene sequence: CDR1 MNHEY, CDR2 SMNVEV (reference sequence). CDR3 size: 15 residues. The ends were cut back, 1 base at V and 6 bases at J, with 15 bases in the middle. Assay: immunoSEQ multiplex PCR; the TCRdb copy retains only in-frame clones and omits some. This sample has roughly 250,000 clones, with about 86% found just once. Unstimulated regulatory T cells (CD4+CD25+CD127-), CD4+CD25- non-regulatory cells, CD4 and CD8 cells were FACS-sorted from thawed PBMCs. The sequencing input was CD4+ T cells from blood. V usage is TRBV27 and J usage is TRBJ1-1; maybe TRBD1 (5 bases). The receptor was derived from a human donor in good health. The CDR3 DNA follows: TGTGCCAGCAGTTTATATCCGATCGAAGGGGCTGAAGCTTTCTTT. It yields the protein CASSLYPIEGAEAFF.